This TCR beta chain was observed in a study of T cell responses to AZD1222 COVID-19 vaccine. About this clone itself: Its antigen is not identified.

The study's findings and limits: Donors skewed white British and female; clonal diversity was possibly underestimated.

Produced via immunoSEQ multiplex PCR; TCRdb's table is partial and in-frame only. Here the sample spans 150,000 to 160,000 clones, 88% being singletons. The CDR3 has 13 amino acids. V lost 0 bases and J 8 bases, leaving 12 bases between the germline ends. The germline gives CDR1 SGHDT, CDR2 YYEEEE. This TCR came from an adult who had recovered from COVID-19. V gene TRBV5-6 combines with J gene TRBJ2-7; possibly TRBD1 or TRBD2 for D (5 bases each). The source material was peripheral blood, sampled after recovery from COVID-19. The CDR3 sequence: CASSLALGEQQYF. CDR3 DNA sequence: TGTGCCAGCAGCTTGGCACTAGGGGAACAGCAGTACTTC.